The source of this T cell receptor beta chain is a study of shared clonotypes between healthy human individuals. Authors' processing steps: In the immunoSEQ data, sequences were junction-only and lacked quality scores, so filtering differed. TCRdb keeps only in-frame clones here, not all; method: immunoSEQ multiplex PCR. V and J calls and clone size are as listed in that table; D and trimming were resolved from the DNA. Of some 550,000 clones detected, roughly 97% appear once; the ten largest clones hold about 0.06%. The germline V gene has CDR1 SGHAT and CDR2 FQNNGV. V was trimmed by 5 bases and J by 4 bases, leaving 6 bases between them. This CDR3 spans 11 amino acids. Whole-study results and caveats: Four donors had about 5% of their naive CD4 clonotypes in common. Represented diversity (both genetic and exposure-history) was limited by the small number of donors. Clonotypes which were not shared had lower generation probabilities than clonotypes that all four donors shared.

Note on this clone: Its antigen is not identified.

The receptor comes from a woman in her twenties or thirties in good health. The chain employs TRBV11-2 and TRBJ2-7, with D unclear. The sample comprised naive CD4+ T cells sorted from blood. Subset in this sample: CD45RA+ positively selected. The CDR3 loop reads CASSPAYEQYF. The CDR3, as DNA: TGTGCCAGCAGCCCTGCATACGAGCAGTACTTC.